These 12 T cell receptor beta chains came from one sample sequenced in a study of a mutant IDH1 vaccine in newly diagnosed glioma. Their recognized antigens are unknown. Specified time point: week 35, safety follow-up. Vaccination used 300 ug of mutant IDH1 20-mer peptide per dose, with topical imiquimod. TCRdb's table, derived via immunoSEQ multiplex PCR, lists solely in-frame clones and lacks some. The sample holds 35,000 to 50,000 clones, around 92% seen once. Material: PBMCs, obtained from a glioma patient whose treatment included an IDH1 peptide vaccine. These receptor sequences come from a man over 45 with glioma.

This sequence joins TRBV5-6 and TRBJ2-7; the D call may be TRBD1 or TRBD2 (6 bases each). The V end was cut by 4 bases, the J end by 7 bases, with 15 bases between. CDR1 is SGHDT, CDR2 YYEEEE, per germline. There are 13 residues in the CDR3. CDR3: CASSAEGGREQYF. The CDR3 DNA follows: TGTGCCAGCAGCGCCGAGGGGGGTCGAGAGCAGTACTTC.

This chain joins TRBV7-2 and TRBJ2-5; 9 positions agree with TRBD2. V trimming: 5 bases; J trimming: 4 bases; junction bases outside the gene matches: 11. This CDR3 spans 16 amino acids. The germline V gene has CDR1 SGHTA and CDR2 FQGNSA. The CDR3 here is CASSKGRRGGGETQYF. Here the CDR3 DNA reads TGTGCCAGCAGCAAGGGGAGGCGCGGGGGGGGAGAGACCCAGTACTTC.

In this sample, this clone turned up a few times. The chain employs TRBV19 and TRBJ1-5; the D is unclear. The V gene lost 7 bases and the J gene lost 2 bases, with 6 bases spanning the gap. This CDR3 is 12 amino acids long. In germline, CDR1 is LNHDA, CDR2 SQIVND (reference sequence). The DNA of the CDR3 is TGTGCCAGTAAGGCAGGCAATCAGCCCCAGCATTTT. This encodes CASKAGNQPQHF.

V and J are TRBV14 and TRBJ1-2; unclear D gene. V shed 5 bases and J shed 1 base, with 8 bases lying between them. The germline gives CDR1 SGHDN, CDR2 FVKESK. The CDR3 has 13 residues. In DNA, the CDR3 is TGTGCCAGCAGCGAGACGGTTAACTATGGCTACACCTTC. It translates to CASSETVNYGYTF.

A single count supports this clone. The chain couples TRBV7-8 to TRBJ2-7; possible D gene TRBD1, 6 bases. Germline V gene sequence: CDR1 SGHVS, CDR2 FQNEAQ. The CDR3 covers 15 residues. V gave up 4 bases and J gave up 3 bases, with 16 bases separating them. The CDR3 DNA reads TGTGCCAGCAGCTCGAGGAGGCTACAGGGCTACGAGCAGTACTTC. This gives the protein CASSSRRLQGYEQYF.

This chain connects TRBV6-5 to TRBJ2-3, with 8 nucleotides matching TRBD2. CDR1 MNHEY and CDR2 SVGAGI come from the germline V gene. CDR3 length: 15 residues. V shed 8 bases and J 0 bases; nucleotides not matched to a gene: 7. The CDR3 DNA is TGTGCCAGCTGCCACGGGGGGGTTAGCACAGATACGCAGTATTTT. Its protein product is CASCHGGVSTDTQYF.

The genes are TRBV27 and TRBJ2-2; 9 bases are shared with TRBD1. Trimming cost V 5 bases and J 6 bases; bases outside gene matches: 7. The germline V gene has CDR1 MNHEY and CDR2 SMNVEV (reference sequence). The CDR3 loop spans 15 amino acids. The CDR3 sequence is CASSAGTGWAGELFF. The CDR3, as DNA: TGTGCCAGCAGTGCGGGGACAGGGTGGGCCGGGGAGCTGTTTTTT.

The chain recombines TRBV29-1 with TRBJ1-3; 9 bases align to TRBD1. Germline V CDR1 and CDR2: SQVTM, ANQGSEA. The CDR3 spans 15 residues. J gave up 4 bases and V 2 bases, and 6 bases lay outside the gene matches. CDR3 sequence reads: CSVERFGTGGNTIYF. The CDR3 nucleotides read TGCAGCGTTGAACGGTTCGGGACAGGGGGAAACACCATATATTTT.

The chain joins TRBV10-3 to TRBJ2-3, with TRBD2 as a possible D gene (5 bases). CDR3 length: 15 amino acids. With 0 bases removed from V and 2 bases from J, the gap between germline ends came to 9 bases. CDR1 and CDR2 from the germline V gene are ENHRY and SYGVKD. The CDR3, as DNA: TGTGCCATCAGTGAGTCTAGCGCATACACAGATACGCAGTATTTT. Protein sequence: CAISESSAYTDTQYF.

With respect to this clone: Other DNA sequences in the same sample also yield this CDR3. This chain connects TRBV2 to TRBJ1-5, with D hard to call. The V gene's germline CDR1 is SNHLY and CDR2 FYNNEI. V was pared by 7 bases and J by 0 bases, with 10 bases between. The CDR3 runs to 14 residues. The CDR3 loop is CASTPSYSNQPQHF. CDR3 nucleotides: TGTGCCAGCACCCCTTCTTATAGCAATCAGCCCCAGCATTTT.

This chain connects TRBV19 to TRBJ2-2; a weak D match, TRBD2 (6 bases). The CDR3 covers 15 residues. Deletions cut 5 bases from V and 4 bases from J, with 14 bases between. CDR1 LNHDA and CDR2 SQIVND come from the germline V gene (reference sequence). In nucleotides, the CDR3 is TGTGCCAGTAGTGCTTTCGGGGAGGTCACCGGGGAGCTGTTTTTT. Translation gives CASSAFGEVTGELFF. Full variable domain (remainder filled in from reference TRBV19 and TRBJ2-2): DGGITQSPKYLFRKEGQNVTLSCEQNLNHDAMYWYRQDPGQGLRLIYYSQIVNDFQKGDIAEGYSVSREKKESFPLTVTSAQKNPTAFYLCASSAFGEVTGELFFGEGSRLTVL.

This chain uses TRBV4-2 with TRBJ1-5; TRBD1 is a possible D gene (6 bases). V shed 0 bases and J shed 7 bases, with 13 bases lying between them. CDR3 length: 15 residues. CDR1 is LGHNA, CDR2 YNFKEQ, per germline. DNA of the CDR3: TGTGCCAGCAGCCAAGATAAGGTGGGGACACAGCCCCAGCATTTT. It codes for CASSQDKVGTQPQHF.